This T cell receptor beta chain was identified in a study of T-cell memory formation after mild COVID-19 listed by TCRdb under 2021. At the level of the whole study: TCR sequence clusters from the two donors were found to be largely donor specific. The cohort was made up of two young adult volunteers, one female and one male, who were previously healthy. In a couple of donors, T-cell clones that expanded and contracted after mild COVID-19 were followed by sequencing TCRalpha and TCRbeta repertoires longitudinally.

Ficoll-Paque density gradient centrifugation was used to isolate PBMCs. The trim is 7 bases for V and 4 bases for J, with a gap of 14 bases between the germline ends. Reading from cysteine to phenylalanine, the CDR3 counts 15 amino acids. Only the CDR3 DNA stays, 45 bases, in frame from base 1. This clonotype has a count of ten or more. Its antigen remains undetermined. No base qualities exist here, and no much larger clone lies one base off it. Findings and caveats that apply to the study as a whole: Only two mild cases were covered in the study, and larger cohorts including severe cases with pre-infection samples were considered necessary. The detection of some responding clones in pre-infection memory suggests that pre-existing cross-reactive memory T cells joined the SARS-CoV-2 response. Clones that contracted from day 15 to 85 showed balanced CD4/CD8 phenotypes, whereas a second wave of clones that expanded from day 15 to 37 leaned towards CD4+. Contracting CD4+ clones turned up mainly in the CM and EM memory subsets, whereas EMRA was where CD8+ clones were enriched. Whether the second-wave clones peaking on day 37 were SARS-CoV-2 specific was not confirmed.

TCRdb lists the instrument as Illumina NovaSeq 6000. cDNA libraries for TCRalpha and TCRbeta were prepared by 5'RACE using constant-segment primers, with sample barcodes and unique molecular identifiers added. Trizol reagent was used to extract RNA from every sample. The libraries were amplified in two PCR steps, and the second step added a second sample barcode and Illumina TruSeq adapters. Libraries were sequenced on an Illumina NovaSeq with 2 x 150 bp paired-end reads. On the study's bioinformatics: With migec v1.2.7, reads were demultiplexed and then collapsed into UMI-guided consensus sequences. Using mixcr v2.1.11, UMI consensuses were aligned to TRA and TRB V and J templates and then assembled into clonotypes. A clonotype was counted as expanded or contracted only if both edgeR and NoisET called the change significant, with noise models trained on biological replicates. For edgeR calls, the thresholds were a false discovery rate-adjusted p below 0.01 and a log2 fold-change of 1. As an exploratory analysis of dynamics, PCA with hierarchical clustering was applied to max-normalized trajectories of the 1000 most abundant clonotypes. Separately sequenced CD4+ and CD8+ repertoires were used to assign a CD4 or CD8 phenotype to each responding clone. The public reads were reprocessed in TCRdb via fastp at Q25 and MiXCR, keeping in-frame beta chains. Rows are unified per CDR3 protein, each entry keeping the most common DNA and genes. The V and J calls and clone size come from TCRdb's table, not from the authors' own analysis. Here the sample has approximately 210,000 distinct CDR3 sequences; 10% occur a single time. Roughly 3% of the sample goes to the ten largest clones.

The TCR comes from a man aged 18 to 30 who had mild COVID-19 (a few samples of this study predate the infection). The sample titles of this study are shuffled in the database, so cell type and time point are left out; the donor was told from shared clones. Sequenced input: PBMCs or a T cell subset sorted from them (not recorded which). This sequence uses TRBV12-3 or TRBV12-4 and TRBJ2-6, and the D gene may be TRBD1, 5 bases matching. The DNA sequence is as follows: TGTGCCAGCACCGTAGGGGCGCGGGGGGCCAACGTCCTGACTTTC. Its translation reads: CASTVGARGANVLTF.